The clone carrying this T cell receptor (beta chain) was detected many times. TCRdb reprocessed the 5' RACE reads via MiXCR and lists one record per CDR3 protein. The sample has roughly 110,000 distinct CDR3 sequences; under 15% are singletons. V dropped 8 bases and J dropped 8; count of bases not matched to a gene: 9. CDR3 size: 13 residues. This sample was included in a study of T-cell memory formation after mild COVID-19. Sequencing was carried out using PBMCs or a T cell subset sorted from them (not recorded which). The V gene is TRBV12-3 or TRBV12-4, the J gene TRBJ2-1, with 7 bases that match TRBD2. This sequence originates from an adult woman who had mild COVID-19 (a few samples of this study predate the infection). Cell type and time point are not known. DNA for the CDR3: TGTGCCAGCTGTGCTAGCGGTGCCGATGAGCAGTTCTTC. It yields the protein CASCASGADEQFF.